Below, 27 T cell receptor beta chains from the same sample are listed, as sequenced in a study of shared clonotypes between healthy human individuals. Terminally differentiated effector memory CD45RA+ cells were left out of the naive CD8 fraction, which was CD45RO-negative and positively selected for CCR7. Sequencing was performed with immunoSEQ multiplex PCR; in TCRdb, only in-frame clones are kept and a portion is missing. Of some 630,000 clones listed, around 96% are singletons. Sequenced: naive CD8+ T cells sorted from blood. Receptors originate from a woman under 40 in good health.

This chain links TRBV27 with TRBJ2-7; D is ambiguous. V lost 3 bases and J lost 2, with 5 bases in between. Per the germline V gene, CDR1 is MNHEY and CDR2 is SMNVEV (reference sequence). The CDR3 totals 12 residues. The CDR3 here is CASSFGPYEQYF. DNA of the CDR3: TGTGCCAGCAGTTTTGGCCCCTACGAGCAGTACTTC.

V usage is TRBV29-1 and J usage is TRBJ2-2; TRBD1 agrees at 7 bases. Trimming removed 5 bases from V and 5 bases from J; junction bases left unmatched: 8. The CDR3 is 14 amino acids. CDR1 SQVTM and CDR2 ANQGSEA come from the germline V gene. The CDR3 nucleotides read TGCAGCGTTAATCCGGGACAGAGAACCGGGGAGCTGTTTTTT. The encoded protein is CSVNPGQRTGELFF.

V gene TRBV5-1 combines with J gene TRBJ2-7; 10 nucleotides agree with TRBD2. The V gene's germline CDR1 is SGHRS and CDR2 YFSETQ. Trimming cost V 0 bases and J 3 bases; bases outside gene matches: 9. CDR3 length equals 17 residues. This CDR3 reads CASSLVPRLAGNYEQYF. The CDR3, as DNA: TGCGCCAGCAGCTTGGTCCCGCGACTAGCGGGCAACTACGAGCAGTACTTC.

V usage is TRBV7-9 and J usage is TRBJ2-7; D uncertain. Per germline, CDR1 SEHNR and CDR2 FQNEAQ (reference sequence). Trimming took 1 base from V and 2 from J, leaving 12 bases between them. The CDR3 has 15 residues. The CDR3 DNA is TGTGCCAGCAGCTTAGGTGGGTTGAGTACCTACGAGCAGTACTTC. It codes for CASSLGGLSTYEQYF. Drawing the rest from reference TRBV7-9 and TRBJ2-7, the complete variable domain is DTGVSQNPRHKITKRGQNVTFRCDPISEHNRLYWYRQTLGQGPEFLTYFQNEAQLEKSRLLSDRFSAERPKGSFSTLEIQRTEQGDSAMYLCASSLGGLSTYEQYFGPGTRLTVT.

This clone has only one observation. The chain links TRBV25-1 to TRBJ2-1; 10 nucleotides align to TRBD1. The CDR3 has 15 residues. Trimming took 6 bases from V and 4 from J; bases not matched to a gene: 6. The germline V gene encodes CDR1 MGHDK and CDR2 SYGVNS. The CDR3 sequence is CASSRGGQGYNEQFF. DNA for the CDR3: TGTGCCAGCAGCCGAGGGGGACAGGGGTACAATGAGCAGTTCTTC.

This chain joins TRBV6-6 and TRBJ2-1, with D possibly TRBD1 on 6 matching bases. Trimming stripped 7 bases from V and 3 bases from J, with 19 bases between. This CDR3 has 16 amino acids. Germline CDR1 and CDR2: MNHNY and SVGAGI (reference sequence). The CDR3 coding sequence is TGTGCCAGCAACCCCGAAGTGACAGGCCTCTACAATGAGCAGTTCTTC. Translated, it gives CASNPEVTGLYNEQFF.

This chain joins TRBV19 and TRBJ2-1, with TRBD1 as a possible D gene (5 bases). V was shortened by 6 bases and J by 2 bases, with 14 bases between the two germline ends. The CDR3 runs to 15 residues. From germline, CDR1 is LNHDA and CDR2 SQIVND (reference sequence). The CDR3 reads CASSPGRGTYNEQFF. The CDR3 bases are TGTGCCAGTAGCCCCGGAAGGGGCACCTACAATGAGCAGTTCTTC.

CDR3: CASSFSGFTEAFF. CDR3 DNA sequence: TGTGCCAGCAGTTTCTCAGGGTTCACTGAAGCTTTCTTT. The J gene is TRBJ1-1, the V gene TRBV28; a possible D gene is TRBD1 (5 bases). The CDR3 contains 13 residues. The germline gives CDR1 MDHEN, CDR2 SYDVKM. The V end was cut by 3 bases, the J end by 4 bases, with 9 bases between.

V and J are TRBV11-2 and TRBJ1-1; TRBD1 is a possible D gene (5 bases). The CDR3 is made up of 14 amino acids. Germline V gene lookup returns CDR1 SGHAT and CDR2 FQNNGV. Deletions cut 1 base from V and 5 bases from J, with 11 bases between. Written as DNA, the CDR3 is TGTGCCAGCAGCTTAGGCCCGGGGGGAACTGAAGCTTTCTTT. Protein: CASSLGPGGTEAFF. The whole variable domain, filled in from reference TRBV11-2 and TRBJ1-1, reads EAGVAQSPRYKIIEKRQSVAFWCNPISGHATLYWYQQILGQGPKLLIQFQNNGVVDDSQLPKDRFSAERLKGVDSTLKIQPAKLEDSAVYLCASSLGPGGTEAFFGQGTRLTVV.

The chain is built from TRBV7-9 and TRBJ2-1, with 9 bases fitting TRBD2. Germline V lookup: CDR1 SEHNR, CDR2 FQNEAQ (reference sequence). This CDR3 comprises 15 residues. V lost 3 bases, J lost 8 bases, and 8 bases stayed unmatched. The CDR3 here is CASSFYASGDDEQFF. The CDR3 DNA reads as TGTGCCAGCAGCTTTTATGCTAGCGGGGACGATGAGCAGTTCTTC.

CDR3 region: CASSPPRRGVYEQYF. Written as DNA, the CDR3 is TGCGCCAGCAGCCCCCCCCGGAGGGGGGTCTACGAGCAGTACTTC. The chain joins TRBV4-1 to TRBJ2-7; either TRBD1 or TRBD2 may fit D (6 bases each). The CDR3 covers 15 residues. The V and J ends lost 4 bases and 3 bases respectively, with 16 bases between them. CDR1 and CDR2 (germline): MGHRA, YSYEKL.

The chain combines TRBV27 with TRBJ2-3; TRBD2 matches at 8 bases. In germline, CDR1 is MNHEY, CDR2 SMNVEV (reference sequence). The CDR3 length is 17 residues. J gave up 1 base and V 2 bases, and 8 bases lay outside the gene matches. The CDR3 DNA reads as TGTGCCAGCAGTTTACCTCATGGAGCGGGAGGCACAGATACGCAGTATTTT. Residues: CASSLPHGAGGTDTQYF.

This rearrangement joins TRBV7-8 to TRBJ1-5, with D perhaps matching TRBD1 (6 bases). Trimming left V 1 base short and J 0 bases short, with 19 bases between. Germline assignment: CDR1 SGHVS and CDR2 FQNEAQ. There are 19 residues in the CDR3. The CDR3 sequence: CASSLEWVGAEYSNQPQHF. The CDR3 region has the DNA TGTGCCAGCAGCTTAGAGTGGGTGGGGGCGGAGTATAGCAATCAGCCCCAGCATTTT.

In this sample, this clone turned up a few times. The chain employs TRBV28 and TRBJ2-2; D might be TRBD2 (6 bases). The germline gives CDR1 MDHEN, CDR2 SYDVKM. V was cut by 7 bases and J by 7 bases, with 16 bases left in between. The CDR3 is made up of 14 amino acids. CDR3 residues: CASTVQGGNGELFF. Written as DNA, the CDR3 is TGTGCCAGCACCGTCCAGGGAGGTAACGGGGAGCTGTTTTTT. Full variable domain (outside the CDR3, taken from reference TRBV28 and TRBJ2-2): DVKVTQSSRYLVKRTGEKVFLECVQDMDHENMFWYRQDPGLGLRLIYFSYDVKMKEKGDIPEGYSVSREKKERFSLILESASTNQTSMYLCASTVQGGNGELFFGEGSRLTVL.

This clone occurred once. V gene TRBV6-4 combines with J gene TRBJ2-3, with D unresolved. This CDR3 is 14 amino acids long. The germline CDR1 and CDR2 sequences are MRHNA and SNTAGT. The V end was cut by 0 bases, the J end by 3 bases, with 7 bases between. The CDR3 coding sequence is TGTGCCAGCAGTGACTCAACTGGAACAGATACGCAGTATTTT. This sequence encodes CASSDSTGTDTQYF.

The genes are TRBV4-1 and TRBJ1-1; maybe TRBD1 (6 bases). The CDR3 has 14 residues. Trimming pared 3 bases from V and 2 bases from J, leaving 10 bases between. Germline assignment: CDR1 MGHRA and CDR2 YSYEKL. Written as DNA, the CDR3 is TGCGCCAGCAGCCACATACAGGGAAACACTGAAGCTTTCTTT. Amino acid sequence: CASSHIQGNTEAFF.

The chain recombines TRBV2 with TRBJ2-7, with D perhaps TRBD2 (6 bases). Germline CDR1 SNHLY, CDR2 FYNNEI. Trimming took 8 bases from V and 5 from J, leaving 13 bases between them. The CDR3 has 12 amino acids. The CDR3 DNA is TGTGCCAGCTTGGGGGAGGACGACGAGCAGTACTTC. Translation: CASLGEDDEQYF.

The chain has TRBV28 and TRBJ2-5; 11 positions agree with TRBD2. The DNA end is more similar to TRBJ2-7, so the J call may be wrong. CDR3 length: 14 amino acids. Germline V gene lookup returns CDR1 MDHEN and CDR2 SYDVKM. The CDR3 region has the DNA TGTGCCAGCATATCCGGGACTAGCGGCTACGAGCAGTACTTC. It codes for CASISGTSGYEQYF.

The J gene is TRBJ2-7, the V gene TRBV27, with D unresolved. Germline CDR1 reads MNHEY; CDR2 reads SMNVEV (reference sequence). Trimming removed 3 bases from V and 5 bases from J, with 11 bases in between. The CDR3 loop spans 13 amino acids. DNA for the CDR3: TGTGCCAGCAGTTTCGGACGGTACGACGAGCAGTACTTC. Translation gives CASSFGRYDEQYF.

This clone has a single count. This chain uses TRBV28 with TRBJ2-7, with 8 bases identical to TRBD1. The junction had 6 bases not matched to a gene; V was cut back by 6 bases and J by 2 bases. This CDR3 is built from 14 residues. Looked up from germline, CDR1 is MDHEN and CDR2 is SYDVKM. CDR3 sequence (DNA): TGTGCCAGCAGCCAACCAGGGGGCACCTACGAGCAGTACTTC. It encodes CASSQPGGTYEQYF.

The chain recombines TRBV7-8 with TRBJ2-1; 8 nucleotides line up with TRBD2. The germline CDR1 and CDR2 sequences are SGHVS and FQNEAQ. J was trimmed by 2 bases and V by 9 bases; bases with no gene match: 6. The CDR3 runs 14 residues. The CDR3 is CASATSVTYNEQFF. CDR3 DNA: TGTGCCAGTGCGACTAGCGTTACCTACAATGAGCAGTTCTTC.

The genes are TRBV7-2 and TRBJ1-5; D remains ambiguous. The CDR3 is 15 amino acids. The ends were cut back, 5 bases at V and 7 bases at J, with 18 bases in the middle. Germline CDR1 is SGHTA and CDR2 is FQGNSA. CDR3 residues: CASSQAFGVGQPQHF. CDR3 coding DNA: TGTGCCAGCAGCCAAGCGTTCGGGGTGGGGCAGCCCCAGCATTTT.

This chain links TRBV27 with TRBJ2-7; 10 nucleotides match TRBD1. V was pared by 4 bases and J by 5 bases, with 5 bases of the junction left unmatched. The germline V gene has CDR1 MNHEY and CDR2 SMNVEV (reference sequence). CDR3 length: 14 amino acids. For the CDR3, the DNA is TGTGCCAGCAGTTCCGGGACAGGGGCCAACGAGCAGTACTTC. This codes for CASSSGTGANEQYF.

The rearrangement joins TRBV15 to TRBJ1-1; D perhaps matches TRBD1 (5 bases). The V gene's germline CDR1 is LNHNV and CDR2 YYDKDF (reference sequence). This CDR3 is 11 amino acids long. V lost 6 bases to trimming and J lost 5 bases, with 7 bases between them. In DNA form, the CDR3 reads TGTGCCACCAGGGGGGTAACTGAAGCTTTCTTT. As protein: CATRGVTEAFF.

The gene calls are TRBV2 and TRBJ1-1; 7 bases line up with TRBD1. The CDR3 has 11 residues. Germline-derived CDR1 and CDR2 are SNHLY and FYNNEI. V lost 6 bases to trimming and J lost 8 bases; unmatched junction nucleotides: 3. The DNA for the CDR3 is TGTGCCAGCAGGGCAGGGGGGGAAGCTTTCTTT. Protein: CASRAGGEAFF.

V usage is TRBV28 and J usage is TRBJ1-1; D possibly corresponds to TRBD1 (5 bases). The germline CDR1 and CDR2 sequences are MDHEN and SYDVKM. The CDR3 runs to 12 residues. The germline V and J ends were trimmed by 8 bases and 6 bases, with 13 bases remaining between them. The DNA for the CDR3 is TGTGCCAGCTCAGGGTTGGGGGCTGAAGCTTTCTTT. This encodes CASSGLGAEAFF.

This chain joins TRBV28 and TRBJ1-2, with D possibly being TRBD1 (6 bases). V was shortened by 5 bases and J by 2 bases, with 12 bases between the two germline ends. Germline CDR1 reads MDHEN; CDR2 reads SYDVKM. The CDR3 consists of 14 residues. This chain's CDR3 is CASSIWTANYGYTF. The CDR3 DNA reads as TGTGCCAGCAGTATCTGGACAGCAAACTATGGCTACACCTTC.